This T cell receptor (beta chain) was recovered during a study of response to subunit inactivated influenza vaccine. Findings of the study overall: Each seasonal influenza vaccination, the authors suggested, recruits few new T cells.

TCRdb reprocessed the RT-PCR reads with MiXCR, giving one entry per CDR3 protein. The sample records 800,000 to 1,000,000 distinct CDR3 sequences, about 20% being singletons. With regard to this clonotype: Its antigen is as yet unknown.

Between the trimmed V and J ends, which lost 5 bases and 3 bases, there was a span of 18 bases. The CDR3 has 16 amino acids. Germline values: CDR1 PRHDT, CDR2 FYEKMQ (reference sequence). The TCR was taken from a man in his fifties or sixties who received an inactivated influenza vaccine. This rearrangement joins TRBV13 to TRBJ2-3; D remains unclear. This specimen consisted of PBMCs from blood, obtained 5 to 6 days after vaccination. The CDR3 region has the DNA TGTGCCAGCAGCCCCTCGAATAGGGTGGGGACAGATACGCAGTATTTT. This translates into CASSPSNRVGTDTQYF. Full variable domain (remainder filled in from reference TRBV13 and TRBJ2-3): AAGVIQSPRHLIKEKRETATLKCYPIPRHDTVYWYQQGPGQDPQFLISFYEKMQSDKGSIPDRFSAQQFSDYHSELNMSSLELGDSALYFCASSPSNRVGTDTQYFGPGTRLTVL.